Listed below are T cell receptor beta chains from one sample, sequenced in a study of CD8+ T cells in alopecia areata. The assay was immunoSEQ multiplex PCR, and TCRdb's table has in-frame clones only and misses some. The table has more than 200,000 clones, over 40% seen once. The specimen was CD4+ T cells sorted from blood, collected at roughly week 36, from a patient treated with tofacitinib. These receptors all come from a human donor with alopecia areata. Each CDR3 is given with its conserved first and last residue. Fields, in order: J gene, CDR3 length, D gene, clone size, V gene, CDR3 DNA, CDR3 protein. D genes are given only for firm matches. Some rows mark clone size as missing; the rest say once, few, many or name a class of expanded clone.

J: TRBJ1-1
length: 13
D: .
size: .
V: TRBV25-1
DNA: TGTGCCAGCAGTGCGTCCGCGCCGGGGGAAGCTTTCTTT
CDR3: CASSASAPGEAFF

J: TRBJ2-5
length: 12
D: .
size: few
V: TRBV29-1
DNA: TGCAGCGTTCGCCAGGGGCGGGAGACCCAGTACTTC
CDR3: CSVRQGRETQYF

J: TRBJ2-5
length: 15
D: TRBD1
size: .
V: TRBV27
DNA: TGTGCCAGCAGCTACCAACAGGGGGGAAGAGAGACCCAGTACTTC
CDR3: CASSYQQGGRETQYF

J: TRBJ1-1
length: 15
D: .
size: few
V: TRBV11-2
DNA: TGTGCCAGCAGCTTAGAAACGGGCAGGAACACTGAAGCTTTCTTT
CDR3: CASSLETGRNTEAFF

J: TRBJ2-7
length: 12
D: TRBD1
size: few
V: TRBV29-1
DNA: TGCAGCGTGCGGACAGGGGGCTACGAGCAGTACTTC
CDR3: CSVRTGGYEQYF

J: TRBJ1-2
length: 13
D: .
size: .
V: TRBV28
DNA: TGTGCCAGCAGTTTGTCAGGAGACTATGGCTACACCTTC
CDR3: CASSLSGDYGYTF

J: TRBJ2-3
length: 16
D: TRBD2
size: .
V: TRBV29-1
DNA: TGCAGCGTTGAAGAACGACTAGCGTGGGGCACAGATACGCAGTATTTT
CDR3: CSVEERLAWGTDTQYF

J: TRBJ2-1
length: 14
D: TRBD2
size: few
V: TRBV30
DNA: TGTGCCTGGAGTCGCTTAGCGGGGACCAATGAGCAGTTCTTC
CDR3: CAWSRLAGTNEQFF

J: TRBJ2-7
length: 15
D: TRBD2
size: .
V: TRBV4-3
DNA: TGCGCCAGCAGCCAGGTGTCTAGCGGGACCTACGAGCAGTACTTC
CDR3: CASSQVSSGTYEQYF

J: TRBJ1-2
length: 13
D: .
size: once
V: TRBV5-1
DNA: TGCGCCAGCAGCTTGGAAGCTCAGGGGTTGCGGACCTTC
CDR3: CASSLEAQGLRTF

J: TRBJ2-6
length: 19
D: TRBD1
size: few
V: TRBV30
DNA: TGTGCCTGGAGTGGGGACAGGGGGCGGATTGGGACTGGGGCCAACGTCCTGACTTTC
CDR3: CAWSGDRGRIGTGANVLTF

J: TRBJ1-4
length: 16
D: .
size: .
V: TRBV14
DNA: TGTGCCAGCAGCCACGGCCACCGCGCAACTAATGAAAAACTGTTTTTT
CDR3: CASSHGHRATNEKLFF

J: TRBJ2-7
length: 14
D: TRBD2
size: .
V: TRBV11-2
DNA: TGTGCCAGCAGTTCTATTTCGGGGGGCTACGAGCAGTACTTC
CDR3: CASSSISGGYEQYF

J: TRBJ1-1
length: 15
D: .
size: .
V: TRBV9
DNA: TGTGCCAGCAGCGTAGATGGGGCCACGAACACTGAAGCTTTCTTT
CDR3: CASSVDGATNTEAFF

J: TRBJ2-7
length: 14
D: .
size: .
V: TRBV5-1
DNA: TGCGCCAGCAGCGTTAGCGGTAGCTCCTACGAGCAGTACTTC
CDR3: CASSVSGSSYEQYF

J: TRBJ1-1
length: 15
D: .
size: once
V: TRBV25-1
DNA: TGTGCCAGCAGTGCCCTCGGGGAGTTGGGCACTGAAGCTTTCTTT
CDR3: CASSALGELGTEAFF

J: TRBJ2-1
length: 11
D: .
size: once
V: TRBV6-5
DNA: TGTGCCAGCAGTCAACGCCAGGGGAAGTTCTTC
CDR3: CASSQRQGKFF

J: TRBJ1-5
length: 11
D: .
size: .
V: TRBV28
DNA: TGTGCCAGCAGTCGGAATCAGCCCCAGCATTTT
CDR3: CASSRNQPQHF

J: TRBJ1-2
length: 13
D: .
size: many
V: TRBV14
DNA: TGTGCCAGCAGCCAAAGGGCTAACTATGGCTACACCTTC
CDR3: CASSQRANYGYTF

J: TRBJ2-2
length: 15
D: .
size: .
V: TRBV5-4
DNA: TGTGCCAGCAGCACCGGACTCCTAAACACCGGGGAGCTGTTTTTT
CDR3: CASSTGLLNTGELFF

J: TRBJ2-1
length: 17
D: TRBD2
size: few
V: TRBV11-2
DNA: TGTGCCAGCAGCTTAAGGACTAGCGGGACGGGTTACAATGAGCAGTTCTTC
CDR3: CASSLRTSGTGYNEQFF

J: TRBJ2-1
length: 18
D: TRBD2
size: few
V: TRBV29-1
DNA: TGCAGCGTTCGGGGGAACCGGGGTGGACTAGCGGGAGGCAATGAGCAGTTCTTC
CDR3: CSVRGNRGGLAGGNEQFF

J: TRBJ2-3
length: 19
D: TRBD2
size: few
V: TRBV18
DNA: TGTGCCAGCTCACCCAGGACTAGCTCTCTAACTTCTAGCACAGATACGCAGTATTTT
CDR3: CASSPRTSSLTSSTDTQYF

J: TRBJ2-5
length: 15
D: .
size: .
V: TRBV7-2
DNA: TGTGCCAGCAGCCCGCAGGGACGGCTGCAAGAGACCCAGTACTTC
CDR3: CASSPQGRLQETQYF

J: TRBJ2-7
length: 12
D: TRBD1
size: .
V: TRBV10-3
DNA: TGTGCCAGCTCGGGACAGCGGTACGAGCAGTACTTC
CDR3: CASSGQRYEQYF

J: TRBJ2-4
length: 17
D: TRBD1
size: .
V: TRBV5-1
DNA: TGCGCCAGCAGCCCCCAAGGACAGGTCTCAGCCAAAAACATTCAGTACTTC
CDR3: CASSPQGQVSAKNIQYF

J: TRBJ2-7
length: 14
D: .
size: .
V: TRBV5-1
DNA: TGCGCCAGCAGCTTGGATCCAGCCTCCTACGAGCAGTACTTC
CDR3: CASSLDPASYEQYF

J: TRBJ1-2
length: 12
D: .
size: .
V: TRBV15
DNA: TGTGCCACCAGCTCCCAGGAAAACTCCCTCACCTTC
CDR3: CATSSQENSLTF

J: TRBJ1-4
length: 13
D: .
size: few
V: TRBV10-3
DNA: TGTGCCATCAGTCAAGGACAGAGTGAAAAACTGTTTTTT
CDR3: CAISQGQSEKLFF

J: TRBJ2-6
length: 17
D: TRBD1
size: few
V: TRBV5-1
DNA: TGCGCCAGCAGCCAGGGGACAGGTGTACCCGGGGCCAACGTCCTGACTTTC
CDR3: CASSQGTGVPGANVLTF

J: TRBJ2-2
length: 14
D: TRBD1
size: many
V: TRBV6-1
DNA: TGTGCCAGCCTAGGACAGGGGAGGGCCGGGGAGCTGTTTTTT
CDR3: CASLGQGRAGELFF

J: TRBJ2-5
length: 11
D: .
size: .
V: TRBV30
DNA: TGTGCCTGGGCGCGGTCCGGGACCCAGTACTTC
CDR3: CAWARSGTQYF

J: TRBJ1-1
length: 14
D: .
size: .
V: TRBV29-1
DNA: TGCAGCGTTCGTGGGGACCGTTTGAACACTGAAGCTTTCTTT
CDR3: CSVRGDRLNTEAFF

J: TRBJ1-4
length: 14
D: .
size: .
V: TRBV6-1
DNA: TGTGCCAGCAGTCCTCCTGCATTGACGGAAAAACTGTTTTTT
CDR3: CASSPPALTEKLFF

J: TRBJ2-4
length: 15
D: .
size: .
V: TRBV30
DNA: TGTGCCTGGAGTGTAGTGACAGTAGCCAAAAACATTCAGTACTTC
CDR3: CAWSVVTVAKNIQYF

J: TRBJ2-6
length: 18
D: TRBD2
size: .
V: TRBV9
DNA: TGTGCCAGCAGCGTAGGGACTAGCGGGACCTCTGGGGCCAACGTCCTGACTTTC
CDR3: CASSVGTSGTSGANVLTF

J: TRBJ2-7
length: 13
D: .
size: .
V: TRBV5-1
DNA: TGCGCCAGCACCTCCCGAGCCGGCTACGAGCAGTACTTC
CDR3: CASTSRAGYEQYF

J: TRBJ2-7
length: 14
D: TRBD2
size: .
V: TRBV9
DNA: TGTGCCAGCAGCGTAGGCGGGGGAGGAGAGAAGCAGTACTTC
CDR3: CASSVGGGGEKQYF

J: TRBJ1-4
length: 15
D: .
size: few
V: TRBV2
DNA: TGTGCCAGCAGCCCGATTACCGGGACGTCCGGAAAACTGTTTTTT
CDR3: CASSPITGTSGKLFF

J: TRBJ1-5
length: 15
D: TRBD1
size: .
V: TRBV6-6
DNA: TGTGCCAGCAGTTATTCCGGGACAGGAGGCCAGCCCCAGCATTTT
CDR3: CASSYSGTGGQPQHF

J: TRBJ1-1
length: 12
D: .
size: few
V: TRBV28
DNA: TGTGCCAGCTTAAGGAGTAACACTGAAGCTTTCTTT
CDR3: CASLRSNTEAFF

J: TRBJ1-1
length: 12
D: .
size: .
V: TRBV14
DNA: TGTGCCAGCAGCCATCCGGACGGTGAAGCTTTCTTT
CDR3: CASSHPDGEAFF

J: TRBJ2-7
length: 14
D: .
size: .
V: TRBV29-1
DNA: TGCAGCGTTGGTCACTCGCGCGGTAGTGGCGAGCAGTACTTC
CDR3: CSVGHSRGSGEQYF

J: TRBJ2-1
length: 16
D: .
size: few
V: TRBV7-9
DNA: TGTGCCAGCAGCTTAGGCTCCGGGACACAGTACAATGAGCAGTTCTTC
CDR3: CASSLGSGTQYNEQFF

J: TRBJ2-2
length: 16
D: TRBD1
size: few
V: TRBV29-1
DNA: TGCAGCGGCAAGACAGGGTTATGGGGACAGGCCGGGGAGCTGTTTTTT
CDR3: CSGKTGLWGQAGELFF

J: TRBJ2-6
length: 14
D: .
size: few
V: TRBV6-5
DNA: TGTGCCAGCAGTTCCTCTGCAGGGGCCAACGTCCTGACTTTC
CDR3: CASSSSAGANVLTF

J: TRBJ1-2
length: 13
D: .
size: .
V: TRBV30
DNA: TGTGCCTGGAGTGTTCAGGGAACGGGAGGCTACACCTTC
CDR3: CAWSVQGTGGYTF

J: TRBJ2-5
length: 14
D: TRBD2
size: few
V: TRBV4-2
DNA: TGTGCCAGCAGCCCGGGACTAGCCGAGGAGACCCAGTACTTC
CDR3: CASSPGLAEETQYF

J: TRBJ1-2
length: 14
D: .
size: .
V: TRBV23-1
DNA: TGCGCCAGCAGTTCAGGGGATTTGAACTATGGCTACACCTTC
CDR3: CASSSGDLNYGYTF